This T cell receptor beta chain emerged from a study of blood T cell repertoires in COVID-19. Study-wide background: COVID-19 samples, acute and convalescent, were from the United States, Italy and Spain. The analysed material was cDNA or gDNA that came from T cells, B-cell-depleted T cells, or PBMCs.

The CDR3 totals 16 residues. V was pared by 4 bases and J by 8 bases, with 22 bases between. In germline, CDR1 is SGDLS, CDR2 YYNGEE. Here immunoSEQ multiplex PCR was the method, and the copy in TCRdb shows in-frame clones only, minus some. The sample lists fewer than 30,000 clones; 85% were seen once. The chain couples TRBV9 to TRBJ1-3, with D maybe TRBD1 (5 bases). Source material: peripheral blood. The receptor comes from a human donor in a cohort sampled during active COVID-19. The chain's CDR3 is CASSLRREDTRHTIYF. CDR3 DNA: TGTGCCAGCAGCCTCCGGAGGGAGGACACAAGGCACACCATATATTTT.